Following are 11 T cell receptor beta chains from one sample sequenced in a study of T cells after somatic rescue of genetic block. Profiled with immunoSEQ multiplex PCR; TCRdb holds only in-frame clones, not every one. This sample carries approximately 88,000 clones, approximately 90% of them seen once, and the ten largest clones take about 1.5%. Sequenced: peripheral blood mononuclear cells (PBMCs). The source of these receptors is a young woman.

J is TRBJ1-1 and V is TRBV5-1; D gene unclear. Per germline, CDR1 SGHRS and CDR2 YFSETQ. V was clipped by 4 bases and J by 1 base, with 11 bases between them. The CDR3 covers 14 residues. CDR3 nucleotide sequence: TGCGCCAGCAGCGTACCGGGGAAGAACACTGAAGCTTTCTTT. Protein: CASSVPGKNTEAFF.

The chain recombines TRBV11-1 with TRBJ2-1; D remains unclear. CDR3 length: 16 residues. V lost 3 bases, J lost 0 bases, and 12 bases lay in between. In germline, CDR1 is SGHAT, CDR2 FQDESV (reference sequence). DNA of the CDR3: TGTGCCAGCAGCTTCCTCCCACCGAGCTCCTACAATGAGCAGTTCTTC. Its translation is CASSFLPPSSYNEQFF.

This clone has just a few counts. This rearrangement joins TRBV29-1 to TRBJ1-1, with TRBD1 as a possible D gene (6 bases). The germline gives CDR1 SQVTM, CDR2 ANQGSEA. V dropped 4 bases and J dropped 6 bases, with 12 bases sitting between them. The CDR3 is 12 residues long. CDR3 bases: TGCAGCGTTGTGCTGGGGGCTCCTGAAGCTTTCTTT. This encodes CSVVLGAPEAFF.

The CDR3 bases are TGTGCCAGCAGCTTGGCTCGGGGGGCCGTGGATCAGCCCCAGCATTTT. Translating gives CASSLARGAVDQPQHF. The chain recombines TRBV5-6 with TRBJ1-5, with D possibly TRBD1 on 6 matching bases. V was trimmed by 0 bases and J by 5 bases, leaving 15 bases between them. The V gene's germline CDR1 is SGHDT and CDR2 YYEEEE. This CDR3 is 16 amino acids long.

The chain couples TRBV28 to TRBJ1-2, with D possibly TRBD1 on 5 matching bases. V lost 2 bases and J 1 base, leaving 8 bases between the germline ends. Germline V gene sequence: CDR1 MDHEN, CDR2 SYDVKM. The CDR3 totals 14 residues. For the CDR3, the DNA is TGTGCCAGCAGTTTAGGGGGGAATAACTATGGCTACACCTTC. Amino acid sequence: CASSLGGNNYGYTF.

The V and J genes are TRBV6-5 and TRBJ1-4; no definite D call. The CDR3 has 14 residues. Trimming took off 7 bases at V and 6 bases at J, with 15 bases between the two ends. Germline CDR1 MNHEY, CDR2 SVGAGI. The CDR3 protein is CASNSGTGDEKLFF. The CDR3 region has the DNA TGTGCCAGCAACTCCGGAACTGGGGATGAAAAACTGTTTTTT.

This CDR3 reads CASSPRVPSYEQYF. As DNA, the CDR3 is TGTGCCAGTAGTCCCCGGGTCCCTTCGTACGAGCAGTACTTC. J is TRBJ2-7 and V is TRBV19; D unclear. The germline V gene has CDR1 LNHDA and CDR2 SQIVND (reference sequence). This CDR3 contains 14 residues. With 5 bases removed from V and 4 bases from J, the gap between germline ends came to 15 bases.

The rearrangement links TRBV5-4 to TRBJ2-3; D remains ambiguous. The V end lost 4 bases, the J end lost 6 bases, and 12 bases lay between the germline ends. This CDR3 comprises 13 residues. CDR1 is SGHNT, CDR2 YYREEE, per germline (reference sequence). The CDR3 is CASSPSMFDTQYF. In DNA, the CDR3 is TGTGCCAGCAGCCCCTCTATGTTCGATACGCAGTATTTT.

V gene TRBV6-1 combines with J gene TRBJ1-2, with TRBD1 identical over 9 bases. The V gene's germline CDR1 is MNHNS and CDR2 SASEGT. The length of the CDR3 is 14 residues. V lost 6 bases, J lost 3 bases, and 5 bases stayed unmatched. The CDR3 DNA is TGTGCCAGCAGGCACCGGGACAGGGACTATGGCTACACCTTC. Translated: CASRHRDRDYGYTF.

This chain connects TRBV2 to TRBJ2-3; TRBD1 matches 7 bases. Trimming at V came to 10 bases and at J to 2 bases, leaving 9 bases not matched to a gene. Germline V gene data show CDR1 as SNHLY and CDR2 as FYNNEI. The CDR3 loop spans 14 amino acids. The CDR3 nucleotides are TGTGCCACCAGCAGGGACAGCAACACAGATACGCAGTATTTT. Encoded protein: CATSRDSNTDTQYF.

The V and J genes are TRBV5-6 and TRBJ1-1; D is unresolved. The CDR3 totals 15 residues. The germline CDR1 and CDR2 sequences are SGHDT and YYEEEE. V shed 0 bases and J shed 5 bases, with 14 bases lying between them. In nucleotides, the CDR3 is TGTGCCAGCAGCTTGGGTCCAGGACGTAGGACTGAAGCTTTCTTT. This translates into CASSLGPGRRTEAFF.